Below are 21 T cell receptor beta chains sequenced from a single sample in a study of T-cell reconstitution after alpha-beta-depleted transplantation in children. TCRbeta library preparation incorporated unique molecular identifiers. MiXCR, applied by TCRdb to the PCR reads, yields one record per CDR3 protein. The sample has approximately 400,000 distinct CDR3 sequences, 15% to 20% seen once. The starting material was PBMCs, mostly from graft donor cells, obtained 360 days after TCRalphabeta/CD19-depleted stem cell transplant. The receptors stem from a boy in the first two years of life who had a stem cell transplant for Wiskott-Aldrich syndrome, so the T cells may come from the graft donor.

This clonotype was counted many times. The chain couples TRBV2 to TRBJ2-2, with D uncertain. The CDR3 has 10 residues. V dropped 8 bases and J dropped 7 bases, with 5 bases sitting between them. CDR1 is SNHLY, CDR2 FYNNEI, per germline. CDR3 DNA sequence: TGTGCCAGCGGTGGCGGGGAGCTGTTTTTT. Its protein is CASGGGELFF. Complete variable domain (other parts from reference TRBV2 and TRBJ2-2): EPEVTQTPSHQVTQMGQEVILRCVPISNHLYFYWYRQILGQKVEFLVSFYNNEISEKSEIFDDQFSVERPDGSNFTLKIRSTKLEDSAMYFCASGGGELFFGEGSRLTVL.

This clonotype was found a few times. The rearrangement links TRBV7-9 to TRBJ2-5; D ambiguous. V dropped 6 bases and J dropped 0 bases, with 14 bases sitting between them. Germline loops: CDR1 SEHNR, CDR2 FQNEAQ (reference sequence). The CDR3 consists of 15 residues. The CDR3 nucleotides read TGTGCCAGCAGACCGGCGGCCGAGAACCAAGAGACCCAGTACTTC. Its translation: CASRPAAENQETQYF.

This rearrangement joins TRBV7-9 to TRBJ1-1, with a weak D call TRBD1 (5 bases). CDR3 length: 14 residues. Germline V gene lookup returns CDR1 SEHNR and CDR2 FQNEAQ (reference sequence). V lost 6 bases to trimming and J lost 1 base, with 12 bases between them. CDR3: CASRPQGGNTEAFF. In nucleotides, the CDR3 is TGTGCCAGCAGGCCTCAGGGTGGGAACACTGAAGCTTTCTTT.

This clonotype was recorded many times. V is TRBV10-3 and J is TRBJ2-1; the D call may be TRBD1 or TRBD2 (5 bases each). The CDR3 is made up of 13 amino acids. V was shortened by 11 bases and J by 6 bases, with 17 bases between the two germline ends. CDR1 ENHRY and CDR2 SYGVKD come from the germline V gene. The CDR3 DNA reads as TGTGCCCTCTCTAGAGGGGCTTCCAATGAGCAGTTCTTC. Protein product: CALSRGASNEQFF.

This clonotype was observed a few times. The rearrangement joins TRBV28 to TRBJ2-7; 7 bases align to TRBD1. Germline trimming cut 7 bases from V and 3 bases from J; bases unmatched to any gene: 9. From germline, CDR1 is MDHEN and CDR2 SYDVKM. This CDR3 has 14 amino acids. The CDR3 protein is CASNQPGQIYEQYF. The CDR3, as DNA: TGTGCCAGCAATCAACCGGGACAGATCTACGAGCAGTACTTC. The variable domain in full, with the rest retrieved from reference TRBV28 and TRBJ2-7, is DVKVTQSSRYLVKRTGEKVFLECVQDMDHENMFWYRQDPGLGLRLIYFSYDVKMKEKGDIPEGYSVSREKKERFSLILESASTNQTSMYLCASNQPGQIYEQYFGPGTRLTVT.

This clonotype was seen many times. V and J are TRBV4-1 and TRBJ1-1; no clear D gene. This CDR3 has 14 amino acids. CDR1 is MGHRA, CDR2 YSYEKL, per germline. Trimming shortened V by 0 bases and J by 4 bases, and 9 bases separated the two germline ends. The DNA of the CDR3 is TGCGCCAGCAGCCAAGAAATAGGAGTCACTGAAGCTTTCTTT. Amino acid sequence: CASSQEIGVTEAFF.

This clonotype was counted between two and nine times. V is TRBV7-2 and J is TRBJ2-7; 7 bases map to TRBD2. Germline loops: CDR1 SGHTA, CDR2 FQGNSA. The CDR3 spans 15 residues. V trimming: 3 bases; J trimming: 3 bases; junction bases outside the gene matches: 8. The DNA of the CDR3 is TGTGCCAGCAGCTTGGGACTACCCCTTCTCTACGAGCAGTACTTC. Its translation is CASSLGLPLLYEQYF. The whole variable domain, filled in from reference TRBV7-2 and TRBJ2-7, reads GAGVSQSPSNKVTEKGKDVELRCDPISGHTALYWYRQSLGQGLEFLIYFQGNSAPDKSGLPSDRFSAERTGGSVSTLTIQRTQQEDSAVYLCASSLGLPLLYEQYFGPGTRLTVT.

This clonotype was detected a few times. The gene calls are TRBV2 and TRBJ1-2, with no clear D. Deletions cut 5 bases from V and 8 bases from J, with 18 bases between. The CDR3 has 14 amino acids. The V gene's germline CDR1 is SNHLY and CDR2 FYNNEI. CDR3 bases: TGTGCCAGCAGTCGGACCCTCTGGGGTAGGGGCTACACCTTC. It specifies CASSRTLWGRGYTF.

The chain joins TRBV7-2 to TRBJ2-7; D may correspond to TRBD1 or TRBD2 (5 bases each). The V gene lost 1 base and the J gene lost 3 bases, with 13 bases spanning the gap. CDR3 length equals 15 residues. Germline loops: CDR1 SGHTA, CDR2 FQGNSA. This CDR3 reads CASSLEGTFSYEQYF. The CDR3 nucleotides are TGTGCCAGCAGCTTAGAGGGGACCTTTAGCTACGAGCAGTACTTC. Drawing the rest from reference TRBV7-2 and TRBJ2-7, the complete variable domain is GAGVSQSPSNKVTEKGKDVELRCDPISGHTALYWYRQSLGQGLEFLIYFQGNSAPDKSGLPSDRFSAERTGGSVSTLTIQRTQQEDSAVYLCASSLEGTFSYEQYFGPGTRLTVT.

A single count supports this clonotype. The rearrangement uses TRBV7-2 and TRBJ2-3; TRBD2 is a possible D gene (6 bases). The germline CDR1 and CDR2 sequences are SGHTA and FQGNSA. Between the trimmed V and J ends, which lost 1 base and 3 bases, there was a span of 11 bases. The CDR3 is 15 amino acids. CDR3 in DNA: TGTGCCAGCAGCTTAGGTTGGGGGGTTACAGATACGCAGTATTTT. It encodes CASSLGWGVTDTQYF.

This clonotype was picked up one time. The J gene is TRBJ2-7, the V gene TRBV6-5, with D possibly called TRBD1 or TRBD2 (5 bases each). The CDR3 sequence is 13 residues long. Looked up from germline, CDR1 is MNHEY and CDR2 is SVGAGI. The germline V and J ends were trimmed by 2 bases and 6 bases, with 11 bases remaining between them. The CDR3 coding sequence is TGTGCCAGCAGTTACGGGGGTCCAGCCGAGCAGTACTTC. As protein: CASSYGGPAEQYF.

The chain employs TRBV15 and TRBJ2-3, with TRBD2 identical over 7 bases. There are 15 residues in the CDR3. Germline values: CDR1 LNHNV, CDR2 YYDKDF (reference sequence). V trimming: 5 bases; J trimming: 0 bases; junction bases outside the gene matches: 5. CDR3 region: CATSPSGTSTDTQYF. The CDR3 DNA follows: TGTGCCACCAGCCCTAGCGGAACTAGCACAGATACGCAGTATTTT.

This clonotype was found many times. The V and J genes are TRBV27 and TRBJ2-7, with 13 positions matching TRBD2. The CDR3 covers 16 residues. The V segment lost 5 bases and the J segment 4 bases; nucleotides outside the gene matches: 8. CDR1 and CDR2 from the germline V gene are MNHEY and SMNVEV (reference sequence). In DNA, the CDR3 is TGTGCCAGCAGTCCTCGGACTAGCGGGAGTCGGTACGAGCAGTACTTC. Amino acid sequence: CASSPRTSGSRYEQYF.

This CDR3 is CASRPGLASYEQYF. In nucleotides, the CDR3 is TGTGCCAGTAGACCGGGACTAGCGTCCTACGAGCAGTACTTC. The chain recombines TRBV19 with TRBJ2-7; the match to TRBD2 covers 10 bases. The V and J ends lost 6 bases and 1 base, in that order; junction bases with no gene match: 3. The CDR3 has 14 amino acids. Germline CDR1 reads LNHDA; CDR2 reads SQIVND (reference sequence).

This chain uses TRBV9 with TRBJ1-2; D uncertain. The V and J ends lost 4 bases and 4 bases respectively, with 5 bases between them. CDR3 length equals 11 residues. Looked up from germline, CDR1 is SGDLS and CDR2 is YYNGEE. The CDR3 nucleotides read TGTGCCAGCAGCTCAAGCTATGGCTACACCTTC. Its protein is CASSSSYGYTF.

A few counts support this clonotype. The chain uses TRBV12-3 or TRBV12-4 and TRBJ2-3; TRBD2 agrees at 11 bases. The CDR3 totals 17 residues. The V gene end was trimmed by 4 bases and the J gene end by 4 bases; junction bases not matched to a gene: 10. The CDR3 coding sequence is TGTGCCAGCAGTTCCGAGACTAGCGGGGTGGGGGCAGATACGCAGTATTTT. Protein sequence: CASSSETSGVGADTQYF.

This rearrangement joins TRBV4-1 to TRBJ2-7; D uncertain. Trimming took 4 bases from V and 3 from J, leaving 28 bases between them. Looked up from germline, CDR1 is MGHRA and CDR2 is YSYEKL. The CDR3 loop spans 19 amino acids. The CDR3 nucleotides read TGCGCCAGCAGCCCACAAGTTTCATCATTGTCGGGCTTCGACTACGAGCAGTACTTC. Translation: CASSPQVSSLSGFDYEQYF.

CDR3 DNA sequence: TGTGCCAGCAGCTTACATCGGCAGCCATGGGGGGATACGCAGTATTTT. Translating gives CASSLHRQPWGDTQYF. The chain couples TRBV7-8 to TRBJ2-3; either TRBD1 or TRBD2 may fit D (5 bases each). The germline gives CDR1 SGHVS, CDR2 FQNEAQ. This CDR3 spans 16 amino acids. V was trimmed by 2 bases and J by 6 bases, leaving 18 bases between them.

This chain connects TRBV7-8 to TRBJ2-2; 9 bases agree with TRBD2. CDR3 length: 16 amino acids. V shed 5 bases and J 6 bases; nucleotides not matched to a gene: 10. Germline CDR1 SGHVS, CDR2 FQNEAQ. CDR3 region: CASSPNLAGGAGELFF. The CDR3 DNA follows: TGTGCCAGCAGCCCAAACCTGGCGGGAGGGGCCGGGGAGCTGTTTTTT.

This clonotype showed up just a few times. The chain has TRBV5-1 and TRBJ1-2; TRBD1 matches 10 bases. Germline V gives CDR1 SGHRS, CDR2 YFSETQ. Germline trimming cut 4 bases from V and 4 bases from J; bases unmatched to any gene: 10. This CDR3 is built from 16 residues. The CDR3 sequence is CASSPGTGDRLYGYTF. The CDR3 DNA reads as TGCGCCAGCAGCCCCGGGACAGGGGACCGCCTCTATGGCTACACCTTC.

This clonotype was detected only a few times. The V and J genes are TRBV7-2 and TRBJ2-1; D is unclear. CDR3 length equals 14 residues. V dropped 2 bases and J dropped 5 bases, with 10 bases sitting between them. The germline V gene encodes CDR1 SGHTA and CDR2 FQGNSA. The CDR3 nucleotides read TGTGCCAGCAGCTTACGTCCCCCCCACAATGAGCAGTTCTTC. It encodes CASSLRPPHNEQFF.